Listed below are T cell receptor beta chains from one sample, sequenced in a study of T cell responses to AZD1222 COVID-19 vaccine. Repertoires were generated with immunoSEQ multiplex PCR, while TCRdb's copy carries only in-frame clones and drops some. The table includes some 120,000 clones, 91% detected once. The specimen comprised peripheral blood, sampled on day 0 of AZD1222 vaccination. Receptors originate from an adult in good health. The CDR3 runs from the conserved cysteine through the conserved F or W. D genes are given only for firm matches. Expanded clones are given a class, and other clones once, few, many or no size at all.

D	length	size	V	J	CDR3	DNA
.	13	once	TRBV18	TRBJ2-7	CASSPKVPYEQYF	TGTGCCAGCTCACCGAAAGTTCCCTACGAGCAGTACTTC
.	15	.	TRBV27	TRBJ1-5	CASSPQDSYKQPQHF	TGTGCCAGCAGTCCCCAGGACTCTTACAAACAGCCCCAGCATTTT
.	12	.	TRBV5-6	TRBJ2-1	CASSLVANEQFF	TGTGCCAGCAGCTTGGTGGCGAACGAGCAGTTCTTC
.	16	.	TRBV3-1/TRBV3-2	TRBJ2-3	CASSQEGEIGQNTQYF	TGTGCCAGCAGCCAAGAAGGGGAGATTGGGCAAAATACGCAGTATTTT
.	13	.	TRBV7-2	TRBJ2-1	CASSSQEETEQFF	TGTGCCAGCAGCTCACAAGAGGAGACTGAGCAGTTCTTC
TRBD1	15	.	TRBV3-1/TRBV3-2	TRBJ1-1	CASSHWDREKTEAFF	TGTGCCAGCAGCCATTGGGACAGGGAAAAGACTGAAGCTTTCTTT
.	17	.	TRBV23-1	TRBJ1-3	CASSQSGSQGSGNTIYF	TGCGCCAGCAGTCAATCAGGGAGTCAAGGCTCTGGAAACACCATATATTTT
TRBD2	11	.	TRBV24-1	TRBJ2-1	CATRAGNEQFF	TGTGCCACTCGAGCGGGGAATGAGCAGTTCTTC
TRBD1	14	.	TRBV6-5	TRBJ2-7	CASRQQQGTYEQYF	TGTGCCAGCAGGCAACAACAGGGGACCTACGAGCAGTACTTC
.	13	.	TRBV6-5	TRBJ1-6	CASSTGVGSPLHF	TGTGCCAGCAGTACGGGAGTAGGCTCACCCCTCCACTTT
.	14	few	TRBV18	TRBJ1-1	CASSPPVTFTEAFF	TGTGCCAGCTCACCACCGGTGACATTCACTGAAGCTTTCTTT
TRBD2	17	once	TRBV7-2	TRBJ2-1	CASSLGGRVQPYNEQFF	TGTGCCAGCAGCTTGGGGGGGAGGGTCCAACCCTACAATGAGCAGTTCTTC
.	16	.	TRBV5-1	TRBJ1-1	CASSLGRVGVNTEAFF	TGCGCCAGCAGCTTGGGAAGGGTGGGGGTGAACACTGAAGCTTTCTTT
TRBD1	14	few	TRBV6-2/TRBV6-3	TRBJ2-7	CASSPRGQGYEQYF	TGTGCCAGCAGTCCCAGGGGACAGGGCTACGAGCAGTACTTC
TRBD2	15	.	TRBV30	TRBJ2-3	CAWKAGIGLTDTQYF	TGTGCCTGGAAAGCGGGAATTGGACTCACAGATACGCAGTATTTT
.	13	.	TRBV27	TRBJ1-5	CASSFLINQPQHF	TGTGCCAGCAGTTTTCTCATCAATCAGCCCCAGCATTTT
.	13	.	TRBV14	TRBJ2-2	CASSQDPGGELFF	TGTGCCAGCAGCCAAGACCCCGGGGGGGAGCTGTTTTTT